These T cell receptor beta chains were read from a single sample in a study of shared clonotypes between healthy human individuals. Profiling relied on immunoSEQ multiplex PCR, and the TCRdb table lists in-frame clones only, not all of them. The sample yields 1.6 million or so clones, just under 99% seen once. Material for sequencing was naive CD4+ T cells sorted from blood. These receptors all come from a man under 40 in good health. CDR3s include the opening cysteine and the closing phenylalanine or tryptophan. The D gene is left open where the match is weak. Only part of the rows carry a size: once, few, many, or a class if the clone is expanded.

D,V,size,J,CDR3,DNA
NA,TRBV6-5,NA,TRBJ2-5,CASSYEGRPQETQYF,TGTGCCAGCAGTTATGAGGGGCGGCCACAAGAGACCCAGTACTTC
NA,TRBV28,NA,TRBJ1-2,CASSPSPGVYGYTF,TGTGCCAGCAGCCCCAGTCCTGGAGTCTATGGCTACACCTTC
NA,TRBV5-1,NA,TRBJ2-2,CASSTGADGELFF,TGCGCCAGCAGCACTGGAGCAGACGGGGAGCTGTTTTTT
NA,TRBV2,NA,TRBJ2-7,CASSPSLAPYEQYF,TGTGCCAGCAGCCCAAGTTTAGCTCCTTACGAGCAGTACTTC
NA,TRBV18,NA,TRBJ2-6,CASSPPGQNSGANVLTF,TGTGCCAGCTCACCCCCGGGACAAAACTCTGGGGCCAACGTCCTGACTTTC
TRBD1,TRBV25-1,NA,TRBJ1-2,CASSKTGVVNYGYTF,TGTGCCAGCAGTAAGACAGGGGTTGTTAACTATGGCTACACCTTC
TRBD2,TRBV7-2,NA,TRBJ2-1,CASSLARGRANEQFF,TGTGCCAGCAGCTTAGCTCGAGGGAGGGCGAATGAGCAGTTCTTC
NA,TRBV5-4,NA,TRBJ1-2,CASSLGSGRGGYTF,TGTGCCAGCAGCTTGGGGTCGGGACGGGGTGGCTACACCTTC
NA,TRBV6-4,NA,TRBJ1-2,CASSDTGYGGYTF,TGTGCCAGCAGTGACACGGGATACGGGGGCTACACCTTC
NA,TRBV19,once,TRBJ2-3,CASSAGWADTQYF,TGTGCCAGTAGCGCGGGATGGGCAGATACGCAGTATTTT
NA,TRBV7-2,NA,TRBJ2-7,CASSLISEQYF,TGTGCCAGCAGCTTAATTAGCGAGCAGTACTTC
NA,TRBV18,NA,TRBJ2-1,CASSLPSNRENEFF,TGTGCCAGCTCACTACCTAGTAATCGGGAGAATGAGTTCTTC
NA,TRBV27,NA,TRBJ1-5,CASRDQGGSNQPQHF,TGTGCCAGCAGGGACCAGGGTGGTAGCAATCAGCCCCAGCATTTT
NA,TRBV11-2,NA,TRBJ2-7,CASSLDTISSYEQYF,TGTGCCAGCAGCCTTGACACCATAAGCTCCTACGAGCAGTACTTC
NA,TRBV9,NA,TRBJ1-4,CASSVEVTNEKLFF,TGTGCCAGCAGCGTGGAAGTAACTAATGAAAAACTGTTTTTT
TRBD1,TRBV29-1,once,TRBJ2-1,CSVDDKRQGEQFF,TGCAGCGTTGATGATAAGAGACAGGGGGAGCAGTTCTTC
TRBD2,TRBV4-2,NA,TRBJ2-2,CASSHGTSGTNTGELFF,TGTGCCAGCAGCCATGGGACTAGCGGGACGAACACCGGGGAGCTGTTTTTT
TRBD2,TRBV6-5,once,TRBJ2-7,CASRGGSSGRTEQYF,TGTGCCAGCAGGGGGGGATCGAGCGGGAGGACCGAGCAGTACTTC
TRBD2,TRBV19,NA,TRBJ2-2,CASSKAGLAGVGAGELFF,TGTGCCAGTAGTAAGGCAGGACTAGCGGGAGTTGGGGCCGGGGAGCTGTTTTTT
NA,TRBV11-3,NA,TRBJ2-5,CASSRRNQETQYF,TGTGCCAGCAGCCGTCGGAACCAAGAGACCCAGTACTTC
NA,TRBV7-9,NA,TRBJ2-7,CASTGQGSPYEQYF,TGTGCCAGCACCGGGCAGGGGTCCCCCTACGAGCAGTACTTC
TRBD2,TRBV5-1,NA,TRBJ2-5,CASSLVGTSQETQYF,TGCGCCAGCAGCTTGGTTGGGACTAGTCAAGAGACCCAGTACTTC
TRBD2,TRBV29-1,once,TRBJ2-3,CSVEYSGVTSTDTQYF,TGCAGCGTTGAATATAGCGGGGTAACTAGCACAGATACGCAGTATTTT
NA,TRBV6-1,few,TRBJ1-5,CASSEDWSGDQPQHF,TGTGCCAGCAGTGAAGACTGGTCGGGAGATCAGCCCCAGCATTTT
NA,TRBV7-2,NA,TRBJ1-1,CASSLEPGTEAFF,TGTGCCAGCAGCTTAGAACCAGGAACTGAAGCTTTCTTT
NA,TRBV7-9,NA,TRBJ2-7,CASSLRIRKLCEQYF,TGTGCCAGCAGCTTAAGAATTCGTAAGCTCTGCGAGCAGTACTTC
NA,TRBV9,NA,TRBJ2-7,CASSEGGIPYEQYF,TGTGCCAGCAGCGAAGGCGGGATCCCTTACGAGCAGTACTTC
NA,TRBV7-6,NA,TRBJ1-4,CASSLVSPAIVSNEKLFF,TGTGCCAGCAGCTTAGTATCGCCGGCGATAGTCTCTAATGAAAAACTGTTTTTT
TRBD1,TRBV4-1,NA,TRBJ2-2,CASRQGAVELAGELFF,TGCGCCAGCAGACAGGGGGCGGTAGAATTGGCCGGGGAGCTGTTTTTT
TRBD2,TRBV27,NA,TRBJ2-3,CASSFLRGSVTDTQYF,TGTGCCAGCAGTTTCCTTCGCGGGAGCGTCACAGATACGCAGTATTTT
NA,TRBV20-1,NA,TRBJ1-3,CSASDRTAIYF,TGCAGTGCTAGCGACAGAACCGCCATATATTTT
TRBD1,TRBV10-2,NA,TRBJ2-1,CASSDLGGVLGFEQFF,TGCGCCAGCAGTGATTTAGGGGGCGTTCTTGGTTTCGAGCAGTTCTTC
TRBD1,TRBV28,NA,TRBJ2-7,CASTDRAYEQYF,TGTGCCAGCACGGACAGGGCCTACGAGCAGTACTTC